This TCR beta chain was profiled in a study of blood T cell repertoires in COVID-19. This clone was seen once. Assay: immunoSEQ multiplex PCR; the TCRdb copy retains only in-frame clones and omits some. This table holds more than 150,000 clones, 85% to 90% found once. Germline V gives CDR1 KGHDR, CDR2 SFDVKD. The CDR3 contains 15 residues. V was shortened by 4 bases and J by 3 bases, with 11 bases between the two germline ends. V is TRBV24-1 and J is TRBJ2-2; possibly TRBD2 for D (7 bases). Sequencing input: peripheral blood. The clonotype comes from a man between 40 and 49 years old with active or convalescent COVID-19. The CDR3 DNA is TGTGCCACCAGTGAATTAGGGGGGGACACCGGGGAGCTGTTTTTT. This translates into CATSELGGDTGELFF.